This entry lists 17 T cell receptor beta chains sequenced from one sample in a study of identical twins. TCRdb ran MiXCR on the 5' RACE reads and lists one entry per CDR3 protein. This table has roughly 770,000 distinct CDR3 sequences, 18% appearing once. The same specimen was also included in a second study, on T cells expressing NK-cell markers.

Sequencing used PBMCs. The receptors here all came from a woman aged 18-29 years in good health.

The table lists this clonotype with a few counts. V usage is TRBV7-6 and J usage is TRBJ2-1, with D perhaps matching TRBD2 (5 bases). The germline V gene has CDR1 SGHVS and CDR2 FNYEAQ. The CDR3 consists of 13 residues. V lost 5 bases and J lost 7, with 12 bases in between. The CDR3 region has the DNA TGTGCCAGCAGCGATAGAGGGCCTAATGAGCAGTTCTTC. Translated: CASSDRGPNEQFF.

This rearrangement joins TRBV3-1 to TRBJ1-4; maybe TRBD1 (5 bases). The CDR3 loop spans 13 amino acids. Germline assignment: CDR1 LGHDT and CDR2 YNNKEL (reference sequence). The V and J ends lost 1 base and 11 bases respectively, with 11 bases between them. CDR3 in amino acids: CASSQGVPGKLFF. DNA of the CDR3: TGTGCCAGCAGCCAAGGGGTACCAGGGAAACTGTTTTTT.

The chain couples TRBV20-1 to TRBJ1-1, with 8 bases matching TRBD1. CDR1 is DFQATT, CDR2 SNEGSKA, per germline (reference sequence). The CDR3 has 14 amino acids. The trim removed 6 bases at V and 4 bases at J, leaving 10 bases unmatched. In DNA, the CDR3 is TGCAGTGCAATTAGCGGGACAGGTTCCACTGAAGCTTTCTTT. Protein product: CSAISGTGSTEAFF.

There are a few counts of this clonotype. V is TRBV14 and J is TRBJ2-3; 8 positions agree with TRBD2. This CDR3 is 14 amino acids long. From germline, CDR1 is SGHDN and CDR2 FVKESK. V gave up 6 bases and J gave up 1 base; unmatched junction bases: 3. The CDR3 sequence is CASRSGGRTDTQYF. CDR3 in DNA: TGTGCCAGCAGAAGCGGGGGTCGCACAGATACGCAGTATTTT.

In this sample, this clonotype turned up once. Being one base from a much bigger clone, this may be a read error. This rearrangement joins TRBV18 to TRBJ2-7, with D possibly being TRBD2 (6 bases). Germline V gene lookup returns CDR1 KGHSH and CDR2 LQKENI. The CDR3 loop spans 13 amino acids. The V end was cut by 1 base, the J end by 2 bases, with 6 bases between. The CDR3 sequence: CASSPQRAYEQYF. Written as DNA, the CDR3 is TGTGCCAGCTCACCACAGCGGGCCTACGAGCAGTACTTC.

This CDR3 is CASSSPRAGELFF. The CDR3 nucleotides are TGTGCCAGCAGTAGCCCTCGGGCCGGGGAGCTGTTTTTT. The chain uses TRBV6-2 or TRBV6-3 and TRBJ2-2, with D unresolved. This CDR3 has 13 amino acids. V was trimmed by 5 bases and J by 6 bases, leaving 10 bases between them. The germline CDR1 and CDR2 sequences are MNHEY and SVGEGT.

V gene TRBV10-2 combines with J gene TRBJ2-7; D gene ambiguous. The CDR3 totals 13 residues. V was trimmed by 6 bases and J by 0 bases, leaving 9 bases between them. Germline-derived CDR1 and CDR2 are WSHSY and SAAADI. As DNA, the CDR3 is TGCGCCAGCAGAGTGGGGATCTCCTACGAGCAGTACTTC. As protein: CASRVGISYEQYF.

In this sample, this clonotype turned up a few times. The V gene is TRBV7-2, the J gene TRBJ2-7; D gene uncertain. The CDR3 covers 16 residues. V was pared by 4 bases and J by 0 bases, with 16 bases between. Germline V CDR1 and CDR2: SGHTA, FQGNSA. Written as DNA, the CDR3 is TGTGCCAGCAGCTATCGGGCGGCTGTGAGCTCCTACGAGCAGTACTTC. This translates into CASSYRAAVSSYEQYF.

This clonotype was picked up one time. This chain joins TRBV14 and TRBJ2-1, with 11 bases that match TRBD2. The CDR3 sequence is 15 residues long. In germline, CDR1 is SGHDN, CDR2 FVKESK. The J segment lost 8 bases and the V segment lost 1 base, leaving 4 bases of the junction unmatched. CDR3 loop: CASSQVELAGDEQFF. For the CDR3, the DNA is TGTGCCAGCAGCCAAGTAGAACTAGCGGGAGATGAGCAGTTCTTC.

The chain couples TRBV20-1 to TRBJ2-7, with no clear D. V was clipped by 0 bases and J by 3 bases, with 12 bases between them. Per the germline V gene, CDR1 is DFQATT and CDR2 is SNEGSKA (reference sequence). The CDR3 sequence is 14 residues long. The CDR3 protein is CSARDRRQNYEQYF. In DNA, the CDR3 is TGCAGTGCTAGAGATAGGCGACAAAACTACGAGCAGTACTTC.

This clonotype occurred a few times. The V gene is TRBV25-1, the J gene TRBJ2-5; tentatively, D is TRBD1 (5 bases). CDR3 length equals 13 residues. V was trimmed by 2 bases and J by 3 bases, leaving 7 bases between them. The germline gives CDR1 MGHDK, CDR2 SYGVNS. CDR3 residues: CASSEKGKETQYF. The CDR3 DNA reads as TGTGCCAGCAGTGAAAAGGGGAAAGAGACCCAGTACTTC.

This clonotype was found many times. The CDR3 coding sequence is TGTGCCAGCAGCTCCACCCCAGATACGCAGTATTTT. Translated: CASSSTPDTQYF. The chain carries TRBV7-2 and TRBJ2-3, with no clear D. Germline lookup yields CDR1 SGHTA and CDR2 FQGNSA. CDR3 length: 12 residues. Trimming cost V 4 bases and J 4 bases, with 6 bases left between them.

The count of this clonotype is one. The V call is TRBV20-1, the J call TRBJ2-7; D is perhaps TRBD2 (6 bases). Trimming took 5 bases from V and 4 from J, leaving 21 bases between them. The germline CDR1 and CDR2 sequences are DFQATT and SNEGSKA (reference sequence). The CDR3 loop spans 15 amino acids. CDR3 residues: CSAPNGQSGRYEQYF. CDR3 nucleotide sequence: TGCAGTGCTCCTAATGGACAATCGGGGAGGTACGAGCAGTACTTC.

CDR3 DNA: TGCAGCGTTGTGAGCGGGAGCGTCTACAATGAGCAGTTCTTC. Its protein product is CSVVSGSVYNEQFF. J is TRBJ2-1 and V is TRBV29-1; the match to TRBD2 covers 8 bases. Germline CDR1 SQVTM, CDR2 ANQGSEA. The CDR3 consists of 14 residues. V gave up 4 bases and J gave up 3 bases; unmatched junction bases: 5.

This clonotype was observed many times. The V gene is TRBV6-2 or TRBV6-3, the J gene TRBJ2-2; 13 bases are a match to TRBD2. Unmatched junction bases numbered 2, after V lost 6 bases and J lost 4 bases. The germline V gene encodes CDR1 MNHEY and CDR2 SVGEGT. The CDR3 is made up of 15 amino acids. The CDR3 DNA is TGTGCCAGCAGCCGACTAGCGGGAGGCACCGGGGAGCTGTTTTTT. It is translated as CASSRLAGGTGELFF.

This clonotype was detected a few times. The V and J genes are TRBV5-1 and TRBJ1-1; no clear D. Germline-derived CDR1 and CDR2 are SGHRS and YFSETQ. This CDR3 spans 15 amino acids. Between the trimmed V and J ends, which lost 4 bases and 2 bases, there was a span of 15 bases. The chain's CDR3 is CASSDTVGVNTEAFF. The CDR3, as DNA: TGCGCCAGCAGCGACACGGTCGGGGTAAACACTGAAGCTTTCTTT.

The sample holds a few counts of this clonotype. This rearrangement joins TRBV27 to TRBJ2-3, with 7 bases fitting TRBD2. Germline CDR1 MNHEY, CDR2 SMNVEV (reference sequence). The CDR3 has 14 residues. V shed 3 bases, J shed 5 bases, and the junction held 5 bases outside the gene matches. CDR3 sequence reads: CASSFAGAGDTQYF. The CDR3 nucleotides are TGTGCCAGCAGTTTTGCGGGAGCGGGAGATACGCAGTATTTT.